This T cell receptor beta chain was identified in a study of response to subunit inactivated influenza vaccine. TCRdb used MiXCR to reprocess the RT-PCR reads, holding one entry per CDR3 protein. Here the sample spans around 750,000 distinct CDR3 sequences, 21% being singletons. The CDR3 runs to 18 residues. Germline CDR1 and CDR2: LGHDT and YNNKEL (reference sequence). As to this clonotype: Its antigen remains unidentified. A much larger clone lies one base from this, so it may be a read error.

Notes on the study in general: Few new T cells, the authors suggested, are recruited by each seasonal influenza vaccination.

The sample consisted of PBMCs from blood, taken roughly 5 days after vaccination. The genes are TRBV3-1 and TRBJ2-5, with 7 bases aligning to TRBD2. The clonotype originates from a man aged 50-59 years who received an inactivated influenza vaccine. This CDR3 is CATSQDTSRAGAPETQYF. The CDR3 nucleotides are TGTGCCACCAGCCAAGATACGAGTCGGGCGGGAGCCCCAGAGACCCAGTACTTC.